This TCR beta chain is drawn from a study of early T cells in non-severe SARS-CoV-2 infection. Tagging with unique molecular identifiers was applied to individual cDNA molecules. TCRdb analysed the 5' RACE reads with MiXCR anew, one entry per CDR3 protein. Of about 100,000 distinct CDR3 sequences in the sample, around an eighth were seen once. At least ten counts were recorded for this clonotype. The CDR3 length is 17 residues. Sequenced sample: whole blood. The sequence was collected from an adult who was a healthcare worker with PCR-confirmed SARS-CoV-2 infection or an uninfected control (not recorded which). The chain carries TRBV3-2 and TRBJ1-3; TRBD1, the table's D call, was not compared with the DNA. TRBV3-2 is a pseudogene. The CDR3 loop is CASSQGQAYSIGNTIYF. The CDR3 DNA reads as TGTGCCAGCAGCCAAGGACAGGCCTACAGTATCGGAAACACCATATATTTT.